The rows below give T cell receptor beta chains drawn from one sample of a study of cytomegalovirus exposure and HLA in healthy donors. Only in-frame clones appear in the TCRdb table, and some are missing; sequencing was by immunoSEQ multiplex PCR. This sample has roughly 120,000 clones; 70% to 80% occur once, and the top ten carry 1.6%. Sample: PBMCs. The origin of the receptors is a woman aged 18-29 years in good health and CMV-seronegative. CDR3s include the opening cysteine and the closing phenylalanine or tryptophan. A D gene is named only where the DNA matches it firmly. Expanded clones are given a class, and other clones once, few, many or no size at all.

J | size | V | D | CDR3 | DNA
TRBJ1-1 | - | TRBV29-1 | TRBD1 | CSVWDRLNTEAFF | TGCAGCGTGTGGGACAGATTGAACACTGAAGCTTTCTTT
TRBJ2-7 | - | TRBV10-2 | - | CASTPNRDSYEQYF | TGCGCCAGCACCCCCAACAGGGACTCCTACGAGCAGTACTTC
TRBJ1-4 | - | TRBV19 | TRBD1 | CASSAPRGRTNEKLFF | TGTGCCAGTAGTGCGCCCAGGGGGCGAACTAATGAAAAACTGTTTTTT
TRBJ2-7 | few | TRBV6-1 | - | CASRRAQTYEQYF | TGTGCCAGCAGGAGGGCACAAACCTACGAGCAGTACTTC
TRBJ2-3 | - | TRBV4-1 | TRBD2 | CASSHKTPSPAGGLDTQYF | TGCGCCAGCAGCCATAAAACCCCCTCCCCAGCGGGGGGGCTAGATACGCAGTATTTT
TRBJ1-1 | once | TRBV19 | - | CASSNGGRAMNTEAFF | TGTGCCAGTAGTAATGGGGGCCGGGCGATGAACACTGAAGCTTTCTTT
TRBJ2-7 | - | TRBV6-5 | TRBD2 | CASRRLAGIPYEQYF | TGTGCCAGCAGGAGACTAGCGGGGATTCCCTACGAGCAGTACTTC
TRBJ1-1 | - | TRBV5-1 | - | CASSLDRFGATEAFF | TGCGCCAGCAGCTTAGACAGGTTTGGGGCCACTGAAGCTTTCTTT
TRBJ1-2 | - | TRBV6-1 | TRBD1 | CASSRQGASDGYTF | TGTGCCAGCAGCCGACAGGGGGCATCGGATGGCTACACCTTC
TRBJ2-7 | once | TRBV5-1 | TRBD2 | CASQELAGTYEQYF | TGCGCCAGCCAAGAGTTAGCGGGGACCTACGAGCAGTACTTC
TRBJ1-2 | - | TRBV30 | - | CASPVQGSGYGYTF | TGTGCTTCTCCCGTACAGGGTTCAGGCTATGGCTACACCTTC
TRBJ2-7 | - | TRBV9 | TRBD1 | CASSVKAGGPYEQYF | TGTGCCAGCAGCGTAAAGGCAGGGGGACCCTACGAGCAGTACTTC
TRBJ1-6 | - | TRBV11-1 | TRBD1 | CASSEGQGNSPLHF | TGTGCCAGCAGTGAGGGACAGGGGAATTCACCCCTCCACTTT
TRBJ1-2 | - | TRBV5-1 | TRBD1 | CASSGGQGYGYTF | TGCGCCAGCAGCGGGGGACAGGGCTATGGCTACACCTTC
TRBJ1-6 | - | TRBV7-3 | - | CASSLGGLGSPLHF | TGTGCCAGCAGCTTAGGCGGTCTTGGTTCACCCCTCCACTTT
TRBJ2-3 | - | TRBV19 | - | CASSIASTDTQYF | TGTGCCAGTAGTATCGCTAGTACAGATACGCAGTATTTT
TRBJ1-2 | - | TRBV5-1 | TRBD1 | CASSSSQGARYGYTF | TGCGCCAGCAGCTCCTCACAGGGGGCGAGGTATGGCTACACCTTC
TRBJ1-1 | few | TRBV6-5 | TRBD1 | CASSLTGGSQNTEAFF | TGTGCCAGCAGTTTGACAGGGGGCAGCCAGAACACTGAAGCTTTCTTT
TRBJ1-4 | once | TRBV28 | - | CASSFVGGGTNEKLFF | TGTGCCAGCAGTTTTGTGGGTGGAGGGACTAATGAAAAACTGTTTTTT
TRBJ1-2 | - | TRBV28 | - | CASSLWGANKDGYTF | TGTGCCAGCAGTTTATGGGGCGCCAATAAGGATGGCTACACCTTC
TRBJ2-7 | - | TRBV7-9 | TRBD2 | CASSWGGGGNEQYF | TGTGCCAGCAGCTGGGGGGGAGGAGGGAACGAGCAGTACTTC
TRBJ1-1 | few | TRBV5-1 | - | CASSLDTRGTEAFF | TGCGCCAGCAGCTTAGACACCCGGGGAACTGAAGCTTTCTTT
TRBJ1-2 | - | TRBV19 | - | CASSILRGGYTF | TGTGCCAGTAGTATCCTCAGGGGCGGCTACACCTTC
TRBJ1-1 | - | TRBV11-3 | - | CASSRGGISTEAFF | TGTGCCAGCAGCCGAGGGGGTATAAGCACTGAAGCTTTCTTT
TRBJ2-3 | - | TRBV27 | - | CASSLTSSDTQYF | TGTGCCAGCAGTTTAACTAGCTCAGATACGCAGTATTTT
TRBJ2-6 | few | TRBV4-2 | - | CASSPTGSGANVLTF | TGTGCCAGCAGCCCTACAGGGTCTGGGGCCAACGTCCTGACTTTC
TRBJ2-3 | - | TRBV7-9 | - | CASSFSTDTQYF | TGTGCCAGCAGCTTTTCGACAGATACGCAGTATTTT
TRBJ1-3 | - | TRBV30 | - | CAWSDGLSSGNTIYF | TGTGCCTGGAGTGACGGACTGAGCTCTGGAAACACCATATATTTT
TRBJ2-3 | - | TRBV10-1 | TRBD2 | CASSTRLAGEDTQYF | TGCGCCAGCAGTACGAGACTAGCGGGGGAAGATACGCAGTATTTT
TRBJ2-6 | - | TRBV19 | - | CASSWATAPGANVLTF | TGTGCCAGTAGTTGGGCTACCGCGCCTGGGGCCAACGTCCTGACTTTC
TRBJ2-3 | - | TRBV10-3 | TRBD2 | CAISVAGDTDTQYF | TGTGCCATCAGTGTAGCGGGGGATACAGATACGCAGTATTTT
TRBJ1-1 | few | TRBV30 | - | CAWSLRTEAFF | TGTGCCTGGAGTCTACGCACTGAAGCTTTCTTT
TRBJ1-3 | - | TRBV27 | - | CASSARTRKGNTIYF | TGTGCCAGCAGCGCCCGGACAAGAAAGGGAAACACCATATATTTT
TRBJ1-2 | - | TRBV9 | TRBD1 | CASSVGTGGNYGYTF | TGTGCCAGCAGCGTAGGGACAGGAGGAAACTATGGCTACACCTTC
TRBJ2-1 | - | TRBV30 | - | CAWMNRDEQFF | TGTGCCTGGATGAACCGGGATGAGCAGTTCTTC
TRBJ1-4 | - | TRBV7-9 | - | CASSFSTPGLEEKLFF | TGTGCCAGCAGCTTTTCTACCCCAGGGCTGGAAGAAAAACTGTTTTTT
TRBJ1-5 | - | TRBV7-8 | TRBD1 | CASSPAAGGFNQPQHF | TGTGCCAGCAGCCCGGCGGCAGGGGGCTTCAATCAGCCCCAGCATTTT
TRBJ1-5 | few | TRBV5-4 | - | CASSLAGSNQPQHF | TGTGCCAGCAGCTTGGCGGGTAGCAATCAGCCCCAGCATTTT
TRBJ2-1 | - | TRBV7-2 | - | CASSPRRSRNEQFF | TGTGCCAGCAGTCCTAGGCGTAGTAGGAATGAGCAGTTCTTC
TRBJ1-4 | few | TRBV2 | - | CASSDRATNEKLFF | TGTGCCAGCAGTGACCGAGCAACTAATGAAAAACTGTTTTTT
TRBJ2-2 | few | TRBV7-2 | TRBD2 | CASRFSGGTGELFF | TGTGCCAGCAGATTTAGCGGGGGGACCGGGGAGCTGTTTTTT
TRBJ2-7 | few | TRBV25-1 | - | CASSGHNEVSYEQYF | TGTGCCAGCAGTGGTCACAACGAGGTGTCCTACGAGCAGTACTTC